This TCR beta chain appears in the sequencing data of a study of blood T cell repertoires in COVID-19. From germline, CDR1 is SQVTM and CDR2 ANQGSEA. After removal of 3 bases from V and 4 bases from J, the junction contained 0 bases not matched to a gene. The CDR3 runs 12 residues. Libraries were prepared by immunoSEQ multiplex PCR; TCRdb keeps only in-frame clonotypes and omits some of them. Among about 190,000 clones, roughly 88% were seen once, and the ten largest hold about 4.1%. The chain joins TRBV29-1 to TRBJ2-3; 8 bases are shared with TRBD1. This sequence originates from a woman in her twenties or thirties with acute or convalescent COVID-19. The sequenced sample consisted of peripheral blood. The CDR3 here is CSVDRGPDTQYF. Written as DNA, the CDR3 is TGCAGCGTTGACAGGGGGCCAGATACGCAGTATTTT.